The clone carrying this TCR beta chain was seen ten or more times. The entry originates in a study of regulatory T cells in long-lasting Graves disease. The authors built TCR beta libraries using iRepertoire HTBI primers and Arm-PCR of CDR3 regions. TCRdb reprocessed the multiplex PCR reads via MiXCR and lists one record per CDR3 protein. This sample has around 320,000 distinct CDR3 sequences, with around 17% found just once. The trim removed 11 bases at V and 3 bases at J, leaving 6 bases unmatched. CDR3 size: 13 residues. The germline gives CDR1 MNHEY, CDR2 SMNVEV (reference sequence). Time point noted: newly diagnosed GD, antithyroid drugs for less than 3 months. With RNA extracted from PBMCs as input, the TCR library was made. Separately, the same data were catalogued under a study of T cells in Graves' hyperthyroidism and ophthalmopathy.

The sequence was obtained from a man aged 40-49 years with Graves disease. The chain is built from TRBV27 and TRBJ1-1, with 10 bases that match TRBD1. Sequenced here: peripheral blood mononuclear cells (PBMCs), sampled at new diagnosis, from a patient treated with antithyroid drugs. CDR3 nucleotide sequence: TGTGCCGTGGGACAGGGGCGATACACTGAAGCTTTCTTT. Protein sequence: CAVGQGRYTEAFF.